The 7 T cell receptor beta chains presented below share a single source sample, sequenced in a study of response to subunit inactivated influenza vaccine. TCRdb recomputed calls from the RT-PCR reads with MiXCR, one row per CDR3 protein. The table lists around 490,000 distinct CDR3 sequences, roughly 8.2% of them singletons, with 10% to 15% in the top ten. The sample was PBMCs from blood, taken around 25 months after vaccination. These receptor sequences come from a man between 50 and 70 years old who received an inactivated influenza vaccine.

The V call is TRBV2, the J call TRBJ1-2; D gene uncertain. V was clipped by 4 bases and J by 10 bases, with 13 bases between them. CDR3 length: 12 amino acids. Germline V gene data show CDR1 as SNHLY and CDR2 as FYNNEI. The CDR3 loop reads CASSGYSGVYTF. The CDR3 nucleotides are TGTGCCAGCAGTGGATACTCGGGTGTCTACACCTTC.

The sample holds many counts of this clonotype. The CDR3 DNA reads TGTGCCAGCACCCCCGCGGAAGGGGAGCAGTTCTTC. The encoded protein is CASTPAEGEQFF. The chain uses TRBV12-3 or TRBV12-4 and TRBJ2-1; D call uncertain. The CDR3 covers 12 residues. Trimming pared 7 bases from V and 10 bases from J, leaving 14 bases between.

This clonotype was seen more than once but under ten times. The CDR3 sequence: CASSVEWREAALGGELFF. Written as DNA, the CDR3 is TGTGCCAGCAGCGTAGAGTGGCGGGAGGCCGCCCTGGGCGGGGAGCTGTTTTTT. The chain carries TRBV9 and TRBJ2-2, with 8 bases that match TRBD2. Germline CDR1 reads SGDLS; CDR2 reads YYNGEE. This CDR3 comprises 18 residues. Trimming at V came to 0 bases and at J to 7 bases, leaving 14 bases not matched to a gene.

The genes are TRBV20-1 and TRBJ1-6; no definite D call. Trimming removed 1 base from V and 6 bases from J, with 10 bases in between. The CDR3 has 14 amino acids. CDR1 and CDR2 (germline): DFQATT, SNEGSKA (reference sequence). The CDR3 DNA is TGCAGTGCTAGAGCGTCGGCAGCTAATTCACCCCTCCACTTT. Amino acids: CSARASAANSPLHF.

J is TRBJ2-2 and V is TRBV7-2, with D unresolved. Germline values: CDR1 SGHTA, CDR2 FQGNSA. V shed 11 bases and J shed 1 base, with 8 bases lying between them. The CDR3 is 12 amino acids. The CDR3 bases are TGTGCCTCGGCACAGAACACCGGGGAGCTGTTTTTT. Its translation: CASAQNTGELFF.

V is TRBV27 and J is TRBJ1-5; unclear D gene. V shed 3 bases and J shed 5 bases, with 8 bases lying between them. Looked up from germline, CDR1 is MNHEY and CDR2 is SMNVEV (reference sequence). CDR3 length: 13 residues. The chain's CDR3 is CASSFGLHQPQHF. The DNA for the CDR3 is TGTGCCAGCAGTTTCGGGTTGCATCAGCCCCAGCATTTT.

The J gene is TRBJ2-5, the V gene TRBV20-1; maybe TRBD2 (6 bases). Germline CDR1 reads DFQATT; CDR2 reads SNEGSKA (reference sequence). Trimming removed 6 bases from V and 5 bases from J, with 19 bases in between. This CDR3 region has 14 residues. CDR3 region: CSATKFGGWETQYF. The CDR3 coding sequence is TGCAGTGCCACCAAGTTCGGGGGATGGGAGACCCAGTACTTC.